These T cell receptor beta chains were read from a single sample in a study of cytotoxic CD8 clonotypes in ibrutinib-treated CLL. Measured with immunoSEQ multiplex PCR; TCRdb has only the in-frame clones, and not every one. Of over 150,000 clones in the sample, about four fifths were seen once. The starting material was PBMCs, obtained after 12 months of ibrutinib treatment. Receptor source: a human donor with chronic lymphocytic leukemia. Each CDR3 is given with its conserved first and last residue. Each record gives: V gene, clone size, D gene, J gene, CDR3 DNA, CDR3 protein. The D gene is left open where the match is weak. Size is omitted from some rows. Given values are once, few, many or a class for expanded clones.

v_call: TRBV18
clone_size: .
d_call: TRBD1
j_call: TRBJ2-1
cdr3_nt: TGTGCCAGCTCACCCCCACGGACAGGGTTCACCTACAATGAGCAGTTCTTC
cdr3_aa: CASSPPRTGFTYNEQFF

v_call: TRBV11-2
clone_size: .
d_call: .
j_call: TRBJ1-2
cdr3_nt: TGTGCCAGCAGCTTAAGTCGTGTGGAGGGGGTCTACTATGGCTACACCTTC
cdr3_aa: CASSLSRVEGVYYGYTF

v_call: TRBV5-3
clone_size: .
d_call: TRBD2
j_call: TRBJ2-5
cdr3_nt: TGTGCCAGAAGCTTGGTGTATAGTAGCGGGAGGATTCAAGAGACCCAGTACTTC
cdr3_aa: CARSLVYSSGRIQETQYF

v_call: TRBV4-1
clone_size: .
d_call: .
j_call: TRBJ1-5
cdr3_nt: TGCGCCAGCAGCCAAGGGACCGGCAGCAATCAGCCCCAGCATTTT
cdr3_aa: CASSQGTGSNQPQHF

v_call: TRBV28
clone_size: .
d_call: .
j_call: TRBJ2-2
cdr3_nt: TGTGCCAGCAGTCTTCGGACCGGGGAGCTGTTTTTT
cdr3_aa: CASSLRTGELFF

v_call: TRBV4-3
clone_size: once
d_call: .
j_call: TRBJ2-7
cdr3_nt: TGCGCCAGCAGCCAAGATTTGGCAGGAGATACCTACGAGCAGTACTTC
cdr3_aa: CASSQDLAGDTYEQYF

v_call: TRBV10-3
clone_size: .
d_call: .
j_call: TRBJ1-1
cdr3_nt: TGTGCCACCACCAGGGGAGGGACTGAAGCTTTCTTT
cdr3_aa: CATTRGGTEAFF

v_call: TRBV7-2
clone_size: .
d_call: TRBD2
j_call: TRBJ2-2
cdr3_nt: TGTGCCAGCAGCTTAGAGCTTCTAGCGGGGTACACCGGGGAGCTGTTTTTT
cdr3_aa: CASSLELLAGYTGELFF

v_call: TRBV5-3
clone_size: once
d_call: .
j_call: TRBJ2-1
cdr3_nt: TGTGCCAGAAGCTTGGAAATTGGGCGACACTACAATGAGCAGTTCTTC
cdr3_aa: CARSLEIGRHYNEQFF

v_call: TRBV2
clone_size: .
d_call: TRBD1
j_call: TRBJ1-6
cdr3_nt: TGTGCCAGCAGTGGAGACAGGGGTGCGCAATCACCCCTCCACTTT
cdr3_aa: CASSGDRGAQSPLHF

v_call: TRBV9
clone_size: .
d_call: .
j_call: TRBJ1-1
cdr3_nt: TGTGCCAGCAGCGTAAAGTGGAACACTGAAGCTTTCTTT
cdr3_aa: CASSVKWNTEAFF

v_call: TRBV11-2
clone_size: .
d_call: .
j_call: TRBJ2-5
cdr3_nt: TGTGCCAGCAGCTTATCCTTGGAGACCCAGTACTTC
cdr3_aa: CASSLSLETQYF

v_call: TRBV2
clone_size: .
d_call: TRBD2
j_call: TRBJ2-7
cdr3_nt: TGTGCCAGCAGTTTAGGACTAGGAGGCGAGCAGTACTTC
cdr3_aa: CASSLGLGGEQYF

v_call: TRBV7-2
clone_size: .
d_call: .
j_call: TRBJ1-1
cdr3_nt: TGTGCCAGCAGCTTAGCGAAAGGTGGTCGGAACACTGAAGCTTTCTTT
cdr3_aa: CASSLAKGGRNTEAFF

v_call: TRBV7-2
clone_size: .
d_call: .
j_call: TRBJ2-1
cdr3_nt: TGTGCCAGCAGCTTAGGGACTACTCTAAAGGTGACCAATGAGCAGTTCTTC
cdr3_aa: CASSLGTTLKVTNEQFF

v_call: TRBV7-2
clone_size: once
d_call: .
j_call: TRBJ2-5
cdr3_nt: TGTGCCAGCAGCCCCTTCCGGGGAATCCAAGAGACCCAGTACTTC
cdr3_aa: CASSPFRGIQETQYF

v_call: TRBV7-9
clone_size: .
d_call: TRBD1
j_call: TRBJ2-7
cdr3_nt: TGTGCCAGCAGCCAACCGACAGGGGGCCTTTACTCCTACGAGCAGTACTTC
cdr3_aa: CASSQPTGGLYSYEQYF

v_call: TRBV19
clone_size: .
d_call: .
j_call: TRBJ1-1
cdr3_nt: TGTGCCAGTAGTCCACCGTCCAGGAACACTGAAGCTTTCTTT
cdr3_aa: CASSPPSRNTEAFF

v_call: TRBV1
clone_size: .
d_call: .
j_call: TRBJ1-3
cdr3_nt: TGCACCAGCAGCCAATATCGACGACCGGGACAGGGGGCCCCCCCTGGAAACACCATATATTTT
cdr3_aa: CTSSQYRRPGQGAPPGNTIYF

v_call: TRBV5-5
clone_size: .
d_call: TRBD1
j_call: TRBJ1-2
cdr3_nt: TGTGCCAGCGGCACCGGACAGGGGGCTCAAGGCTACACCTTC
cdr3_aa: CASGTGQGAQGYTF

v_call: TRBV30
clone_size: .
d_call: .
j_call: TRBJ2-5
cdr3_nt: TGTGCCTGGATACTTTCCGGGACCGAGGCGAGGGGGACCCAGTACTTC
cdr3_aa: CAWILSGTEARGTQYF

v_call: TRBV4-1
clone_size: .
d_call: TRBD2
j_call: TRBJ2-7
cdr3_nt: TGCGCCAGCAGCCAACCTGCTAAACAGTTTAGACTAGCGGGAGTCACGGCCCACGAGCAGTACTTC
cdr3_aa: CASSQPAKQFRLAGVTAHEQYF

v_call: TRBV7-9
clone_size: once
d_call: .
j_call: TRBJ2-7
cdr3_nt: TGTGCCAGCAGCTCGTCAAGACAGGTCAGCTCCTACGAGCAGTACTTC
cdr3_aa: CASSSSRQVSSYEQYF

v_call: TRBV19
clone_size: .
d_call: .
j_call: TRBJ1-2
cdr3_nt: TGTGCCAGTAGTATGCAGGGAGCAGCTAACTATGGCTACACCTTC
cdr3_aa: CASSMQGAANYGYTF

v_call: TRBV6-1
clone_size: once
d_call: .
j_call: TRBJ1-6
cdr3_nt: TGTGCCAGCAGTGAACCCGGGGGCTCTAAGGGGTCACCCCTCCACTTT
cdr3_aa: CASSEPGGSKGSPLHF

v_call: TRBV7-8
clone_size: .
d_call: .
j_call: TRBJ2-7
cdr3_nt: TGTGCCAGCAGCTTAGTCAATAGCGTAACCTACGAGCAGTACTTC
cdr3_aa: CASSLVNSVTYEQYF

v_call: TRBV7-2
clone_size: .
d_call: TRBD2
j_call: TRBJ2-3
cdr3_nt: TGTGCCAGCAGCGCGGGACTAGTGGATACGCAGTATTTT
cdr3_aa: CASSAGLVDTQYF

v_call: TRBV5-1
clone_size: once
d_call: .
j_call: TRBJ2-3
cdr3_nt: TGCGCCAGCAGCTTGGAACGGGGAACCACCAATACGCAGTATTTT
cdr3_aa: CASSLERGTTNTQYF

v_call: TRBV5-1
clone_size: .
d_call: TRBD2
j_call: TRBJ2-1
cdr3_nt: TGCGCCAGCACCGATGGTAGCGGGCACTCCTACAATGAGCAGTTCTTC
cdr3_aa: CASTDGSGHSYNEQFF

v_call: TRBV28
clone_size: few
d_call: .
j_call: TRBJ2-2
cdr3_nt: TGTGCCAGCAGTTTATGGGGCACGGCTGGGACCGGGGAGCTGTTTTTT
cdr3_aa: CASSLWGTAGTGELFF

v_call: TRBV10-3
clone_size: .
d_call: .
j_call: TRBJ1-1
cdr3_nt: TGTGCCATCAAAGAAGGGATTCGCGAAGCTTTCTTT
cdr3_aa: CAIKEGIREAFF

v_call: TRBV4-1
clone_size: .
d_call: TRBD1
j_call: TRBJ1-6
cdr3_nt: TGCGCCAGCAGAGCAGGGGGCGAAAAGTCACCCCTCCACTTT
cdr3_aa: CASRAGGEKSPLHF

v_call: TRBV7-2
clone_size: .
d_call: TRBD2
j_call: TRBJ2-5
cdr3_nt: TGTGCCAGCAGAAGCGGGGAAGAGACCCAGTACTTC
cdr3_aa: CASRSGEETQYF

v_call: TRBV15
clone_size: .
d_call: .
j_call: TRBJ1-5
cdr3_nt: TGTGCCACCAGCAGAGATCTCCGGGGGGCCCCTTGGGATCAGCCCCAGCATTTT
cdr3_aa: CATSRDLRGAPWDQPQHF

v_call: TRBV5-1
clone_size: .
d_call: .
j_call: TRBJ2-7
cdr3_nt: TGCGCCAGCAGCTCTGACAGGACTCTGTACTTC
cdr3_aa: CASSSDRTLYF

v_call: TRBV4-2
clone_size: .
d_call: .
j_call: TRBJ2-3
cdr3_nt: TGTGCCAGCAGCCAAGGAAGGTCGGGGGATACGCAGTATTTT
cdr3_aa: CASSQGRSGDTQYF

v_call: TRBV28
clone_size: .
d_call: TRBD1
j_call: TRBJ1-5
cdr3_nt: TGTGCCAGCACCCCGAGGGGGACAGGGGGCAATCAGCCCCAGCATTTT
cdr3_aa: CASTPRGTGGNQPQHF

v_call: TRBV21-1
clone_size: once
d_call: .
j_call: TRBJ1-5
cdr3_nt: TGTGCCTACCTCACAGCTAGCAATCAGCCCCAGCATTTT
cdr3_aa: CAYLTASNQPQHF

v_call: TRBV28
clone_size: .
d_call: TRBD1
j_call: TRBJ2-6
cdr3_nt: TGTGCCAGCAGTTACACAGGGGGCGCTGGGGCCAACGTCCTGACTTTC
cdr3_aa: CASSYTGGAGANVLTF

v_call: TRBV7-3
clone_size: .
d_call: .
j_call: TRBJ1-1
cdr3_nt: TGTGCCAGCAGCTTAAGTATCCGGGACACTGAAGCTTTCTTT
cdr3_aa: CASSLSIRDTEAFF

v_call: TRBV9
clone_size: .
d_call: .
j_call: TRBJ1-2
cdr3_nt: TGTGCCAGCAGCCCCGCCCACAACAGTAACTATGGCTACACCTTC
cdr3_aa: CASSPAHNSNYGYTF

v_call: TRBV5-1
clone_size: .
d_call: .
j_call: TRBJ2-1
cdr3_nt: TGCGCCAGCAGCCGGGACAACTACAATGAGCAGTTCTTC
cdr3_aa: CASSRDNYNEQFF

v_call: TRBV28
clone_size: .
d_call: TRBD2
j_call: TRBJ2-3
cdr3_nt: TGTGCCAGCAGTTCCGGGACTAGCGGGAGGGCCACAGATACGCAGTATTTT
cdr3_aa: CASSSGTSGRATDTQYF